This TCR beta chain was observed in a study of graft-versus-host responses after intestinal transplantation (dated by TCRdb to 2020 to 2023). Regarding the study in general: The transplants that recipients got were multivisceral, liver-intestinal, or isolated intestinal. The cohort enrolled approximately 24 intestinal transplant recipients, one of whom was a retransplant, and 3 patients without pretransplant specimens were excluded. Instead of going to the commercial service, samples from a few later patients were sequenced in-house on an Illumina MiSeq and processed with MiXCR. Graft-versus-host and host-versus-graft alloreactive T cell clones were tracked in the graft, circulation and bone marrow after intestinal transplantation using bulk TCR-beta CDR3 sequencing. Anti-thymocyte globulin induction was given to all recipients, followed by maintenance tacrolimus and steroids for approximately 3 years. To identify alloreactive clones, pre-transplant mixed lymphocyte reaction products were sequenced and compared with unstimulated pre-transplant donor and recipient T cells. Donor T cell macrochimerism was defined as a peak of at least 4% donor T cells among recipient peripheral blood mononuclear cells. General findings and caveats noted by the study authors: GvH clones were detected in recipient bone marrow, and some appeared earlier in ileal mucosa or blood, consistent with an intestinal mucosal origin. Early after transplant, peak levels of circulating GvH clones were associated with declines in HvG clones. High GvH to HvG T cell clonal ratios were observed in the allografts of patients with donor T cell macrochimerism. Conclusions were limited by the relatively low number and heterogeneity of intestinal transplant patients.

The sample holds one count of this clone. Its antigen remains unidentified. No clone much larger than this one lies a single base away; base qualities are absent. Blood samples were collected up to 4 times in the first month after transplant and then at least monthly when available. Spanning cysteine to phenylalanine, the CDR3 consists of 16 amino acids. CDR3 DNA only is kept here, 48 bases in frame from base 1. Per the germline V gene, SGHTA is the CDR1 and FQGNSA is the CDR2. V trim: 4 bases; J trim: 7 bases; unmatched bases: 12. Libraries were prepared through the immunoSEQ multiplex PCR assay. For most patients, genomic DNA was subjected to high-throughput TCR-beta CDR3 sequencing by Adaptive Biotechnologies. Regarding the original processing steps: Adaptive's ImmunoSEQ software supplied the TCR sequencing data for 15 to 20 patients, while MiXCR and VDJtools were used to process three other patients. CDR3 nucleotide sequences shared by donor and recipient were removed because the origin of these sequences could not be assigned. To count as alloreactive, a clone needed at least 2-fold expansion over unstimulated cells and a minimum CFSE-low frequency of 0.002% (template counts) or 0.001% (read counts). A clone was considered mappable if detected in the sequenced pre-transplant spleen, lymph node, or MLR CFSE-low populations of the donor or recipient. The cumulative frequency of alloreactive clones was calculated as a percentage of all sequences, weighted by copy number. Entries here come from immuneACCESS through TCRdb and include only in-frame sequences with V and J called. Some clones fail to appear in such tables; in the studies checked, an unresolved V gene covers under half of the shortfall, and the cause of the remainder is unknown. That table gives V, J and clone size, and the DNA gave D and trimming. This sample comprises tens of thousands of clones, around 90% of them detected only once. Clones ranked in the top ten supply approximately 1.6% of the sample.

This specimen was PBMCs, taken 26 days after transplant. The chain couples TRBV7-2 to TRBJ2-5; TRBD2 fits 10 bases in the junction. This TCR came from a human patient who received an intestinal transplant, so some T cells may come from the graft donor. The CDR3 region has the sequence CASSYTTAGGQGTQYF. The base sequence is TGTGCCAGCAGCTATACGACAGCGGGGGGGCAGGGGACCCAGTACTTC.